The clone carrying this TCR beta chain has ten or more counts. What it binds is not known. The data derive from a study of T cells after yellow fever vaccination. Study at large: The authors prepared low-cell-number fractions using SMART-Seq v4 Ultra Low Input.

Universal primer sites and UMIs were introduced during 5'RACE template-switching synthesis of TCR cDNA. TCRdb processed the 5' RACE reads anew with MiXCR; each CDR3 protein has one entry. Among some 220,000 distinct CDR3 sequences listed, 3% to 3.5% were seen once. Study findings and constraints: Re-detected after boosting: most primary clones, 96% of CD4 and about 85% of CD8. Contamination of FACS-sorted repertoires by abundant clonotypes from the bulk population could occur.

Germline CDR1 DFQATT, CDR2 SNEGSKA (reference sequence). V was clipped by 2 bases and J by 8 bases, with 18 bases between them. This CDR3 region has 14 residues. The gene calls are TRBV20-1 and TRBJ1-2, with D tentatively TRBD1 (5 bases). The specimen was CD4+ T cells sorted from PBMCs, collected 10 days after the yellow fever booster vaccination. This clonotype originated in a man aged 18 to 35 who received the YFV17D yellow fever vaccine. CDR3 bases: TGCAGTGCTAGAAGGCAGGGTGTCGGTTTGGGCTACACCTTC. This gives the protein CSARRQGVGLGYTF.